Detailed here is one T cell receptor beta chain. What it binds is not known. This sample was included in a study of OX40 agonist ivuxolimab in advanced cancers. For the study at large: Patients treated during dose escalation were battling hepatocellular carcinoma, melanoma, renal cell or head and neck cancer. A male proportion of about 84% was recorded, with mean age 60 years and range roughly 23 to 79.

This CDR3 contains 15 residues. Germline CDR1 is MNHNY and CDR2 is SVGAGI (reference sequence). The J segment lost 0 bases and the V segment lost 5 bases, leaving 4 bases of the junction unmatched. Study results and limitations: The antigen specificity of the peripheral T cells (those that were expanded) was not determined.

Libraries were prepared by immunoSEQ multiplex PCR; TCRdb keeps only in-frame clonotypes and omits some of them. The sample shows approximately 40,000 clones, 85% to 90% of them seen only once. This sample comprised CD4+ or CD8+ T cells sorted from blood, obtained in a trial of the OX40 agonist ivuxolimab. V usage is TRBV6-6 and J usage is TRBJ2-4; TRBD2 matches 7 bases. The receptor was isolated from an adult with an advanced solid tumor such as melanoma, head and neck, liver or kidney cancer. CDR3 DNA sequence: TGTGCCAGCAGTAGCGGGGTGGAAGCCAAAAACATTCAGTACTTC. This codes for CASSSGVEAKNIQYF.